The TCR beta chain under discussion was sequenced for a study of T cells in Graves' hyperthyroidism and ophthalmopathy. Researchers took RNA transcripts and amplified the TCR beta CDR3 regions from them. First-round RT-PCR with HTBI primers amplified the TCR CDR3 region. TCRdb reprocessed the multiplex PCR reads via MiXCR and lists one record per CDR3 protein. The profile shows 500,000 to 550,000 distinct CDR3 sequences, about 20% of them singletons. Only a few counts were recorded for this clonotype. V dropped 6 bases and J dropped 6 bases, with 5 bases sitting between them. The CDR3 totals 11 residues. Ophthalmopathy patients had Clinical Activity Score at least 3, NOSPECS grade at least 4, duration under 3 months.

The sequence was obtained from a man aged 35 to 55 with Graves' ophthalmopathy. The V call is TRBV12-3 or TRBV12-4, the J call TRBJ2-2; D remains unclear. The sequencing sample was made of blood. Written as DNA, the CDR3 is TGTGCCAGCAGACAGTCCGGGGAGCTGTTTTTT. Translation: CASRQSGELFF.